These 25 T cell receptor beta chains originate from one sample sequenced in a study of cytomegalovirus exposure and HLA in healthy donors. The table came from immunoSEQ multiplex PCR; TCRdb's copy has only in-frame clones and leaves some out. The sample carries around 250,000 clones, 85% to 90% recorded once. The specimen was PBMCs. These receptors came from a woman under 30 in good health and CMV-seronegative.

The chain employs TRBV7-6 and TRBJ1-1; D is ambiguous. Trimming took 4 bases from V and 4 from J, leaving 7 bases between them. Looked up from germline, CDR1 is SGHVS and CDR2 is FNYEAQ. The CDR3 is 12 residues long. The CDR3 DNA is TGTGCCAGCAGCTCGGCGGGCACTGAAGCTTTCTTT. The encoded protein is CASSSAGTEAFF.

This clone was detected once. The genes are TRBV7-3 and TRBJ2-7; 9 nucleotides agree with TRBD2. Trimming cost V 5 bases and J 3 bases; bases outside gene matches: 8. The CDR3 has 15 residues. The germline gives CDR1 SGHTA, CDR2 FQGTGA. The CDR3 DNA is TGTGCCAGCAGCCCCCTAGCGGGGCGGGACTACGAGCAGTACTTC. Protein sequence: CASSPLAGRDYEQYF.

The chain has TRBV6-1 and TRBJ2-5, with TRBD2 matching over 10 bases. Germline-derived CDR1 and CDR2 are MNHNS and SASEGT. The CDR3 contains 16 residues. With 1 base clipped from V and 5 bases from J, the junction kept 7 bases outside the gene matches. DNA for the CDR3: TGTGCCAGCAGTGAAGGCTTAGCGGGGGGTCGGGAGACCCAGTACTTC. It translates to CASSEGLAGGRETQYF.

This clone was found a few times. The CDR3 reads CASSRLNSGNTIYF. The CDR3 coding sequence is TGTGCCAGTAGTCGGTTGAACTCTGGAAACACCATATATTTT. The chain is built from TRBV19 and TRBJ1-3; D not certain. Germline V gene data show CDR1 as LNHDA and CDR2 as SQIVND (reference sequence). The CDR3 covers 14 residues. Trimming stripped 5 bases from V and 0 bases from J, with 8 bases between.

The CDR3 coding sequence is TGTGCCAGCAGTACGAGTCTGTTGGGACAAAAGTACGTC. It specifies CASSTSLLGQKYV. This sequence joins TRBV6-1 and TRBJ2-7, with D possibly matching TRBD1 (6 bases). From germline, CDR1 is MNHNS and CDR2 SASEGT. The CDR3 loop spans 13 amino acids. Trimming cost V 5 bases and J 11 bases, with 19 bases left between them.

V gene TRBV28 combines with J gene TRBJ1-5, with TRBD1 identical over 8 bases. There are 16 residues in the CDR3. Germline V gene sequence: CDR1 MDHEN, CDR2 SYDVKM. V was pared by 4 bases and J by 4 bases, with 9 bases of the junction left unmatched. This chain's CDR3 is CASSSPGTGLNQPQHF. The CDR3 coding sequence is TGTGCCAGCAGTTCCCCCGGGACAGGCTTAAATCAGCCCCAGCATTTT.

The chain combines TRBV30 with TRBJ1-2, with D unclear. Trimming took 0 bases from V and 5 from J, leaving 16 bases between them. The CDR3 loop spans 15 amino acids. CDR1 and CDR2 from the germline V gene are GTSNPN and SVGIG (reference sequence). CDR3: CAWSVMSAAGYGYTF. The CDR3 DNA sequence: TGTGCCTGGAGTGTAATGTCAGCAGCGGGTTATGGCTACACCTTC.

The rearrangement joins TRBV4-1 to TRBJ1-1; no definite D call. The CDR3 spans 13 residues. Trimming shortened V by 4 bases and J by 3 bases, and 9 bases separated the two germline ends. From germline, CDR1 is MGHRA and CDR2 YSYEKL. CDR3 amino acids: CASSRGEDTEAFF. CDR3 nucleotides: TGCGCCAGCAGCCGTGGAGAGGACACTGAAGCTTTCTTT.

The genes are TRBV28 and TRBJ1-5; maybe TRBD1 (6 bases). Germline CDR1 MDHEN, CDR2 SYDVKM. V gave up 5 bases and J gave up 3 bases, with 11 bases separating them. The CDR3 has 14 residues. CDR3 DNA sequence: TGTGCCAGCAGTCCTGGACAGTACAATCAGCCCCAGCATTTT. Its protein product is CASSPGQYNQPQHF. Full variable domain (outside the CDR3, taken from reference TRBV28 and TRBJ1-5): DVKVTQSSRYLVKRTGEKVFLECVQDMDHENMFWYRQDPGLGLRLIYFSYDVKMKEKGDIPEGYSVSREKKERFSLILESASTNQTSMYLCASSPGQYNQPQHFGDGTRLSIL.

V gene TRBV19 combines with J gene TRBJ2-5; tentatively, D is TRBD2 (6 bases). The CDR3 is 15 residues long. The germline V gene encodes CDR1 LNHDA and CDR2 SQIVND (reference sequence). V lost 6 bases to trimming and J lost 5 bases, with 19 bases between them. CDR3 coding DNA: TGTGCCAGTAGGGAAGTGGGGACTCCGCAGGAGACCCAGTACTTC. This sequence encodes CASREVGTPQETQYF.

The chain is built from TRBV5-4 and TRBJ1-1; tentative D call: TRBD1 (5 bases). V gave up 1 base and J gave up 7 bases, with 11 bases separating them. Germline V lookup: CDR1 SGHNT, CDR2 YYREEE (reference sequence). This CDR3 is 13 amino acids long. The DNA of the CDR3 is TGTGCCAGCAGCTTGTTTCGGGGGGATGAAGCTTTCTTT. It translates to CASSLFRGDEAFF. Full variable domain (rest looked up from reference TRBV5-4 and TRBJ1-1): ETGVTQSPTHLIKTRGQQVTLRCSSQSGHNTVSWYQQALGQGPQFIFQYYREEENGRGNFPPRFSGLQFPNYSSELNVNALELDDSALYLCASSLFRGDEAFFGQGTRLTVV.

The J gene is TRBJ2-7, the V gene TRBV28; tentatively, D is TRBD2 (5 bases). The length of the CDR3 is 13 residues. The germline gives CDR1 MDHEN, CDR2 SYDVKM. Trimming cost V 4 bases and J 1 base, with 8 bases left between them. The CDR3 DNA sequence: TGTGCCAGCAGTTCTAGACTATCCTACGAGCAGTACGTC. Translating gives CASSSRLSYEQYV.

The V gene is TRBV10-1, the J gene TRBJ2-1; 10 bases match TRBD2. Germline CDR1 reads WNHNN; CDR2 reads SYGVQD (reference sequence). The CDR3 extends over 14 amino acids. J lost 5 bases, V lost 2 bases, and 0 bases had no gene match. CDR3 sequence (DNA): TGCGCCAGCAGTGAGACTAGCGGGGACAATGAGCAGTTCTTC. Encoded protein: CASSETSGDNEQFF.

The genes are TRBV5-1 and TRBJ1-1, with D tentatively TRBD1 (6 bases). Germline V gives CDR1 SGHRS, CDR2 YFSETQ. Trimming took 4 bases from V and 4 from J, leaving 14 bases between them. The CDR3 spans 14 residues. CDR3 sequence: CASSPSGAGTEAFF. The CDR3 DNA reads as TGCGCCAGCAGCCCTTCAGGGGCTGGCACTGAAGCTTTCTTT.

The chain has TRBV18 and TRBJ2-5; TRBD1 agrees at 7 bases. The CDR3 runs to 14 residues. In germline, CDR1 is KGHSH, CDR2 LQKENI. Trimming cost V 6 bases and J 1 base; bases outside gene matches: 5. The CDR3 DNA sequence: TGTGCCAGCTCCCCAGACAGGGTCCAAGAGACCCAGTACTTC. Translating it yields CASSPDRVQETQYF.

The genes are TRBV21-1 and TRBJ2-7; whether TRBD2, the table's D call, matches the DNA was not checked. TRBV21-1 is tagged as a pseudogene. This CDR3 spans 13 amino acids. CDR3 sequence reads: CASSKGTDYEQYV. In DNA form, the CDR3 reads TGTGCCAGCAGCAAAGGGACGGACTACGAGCAGTACGTC.

The CDR3 DNA is TGTGCCAGCACTCGTAGCGGGGGGTTACAAGAGACCCAGTACTTC. Translation: CASTRSGGLQETQYF. The chain links TRBV6-1 to TRBJ2-5; 10 bases fit TRBD2. Germline V CDR1 and CDR2: MNHNS, SASEGT. The CDR3 is 15 residues long. V lost 7 bases and J lost 2; bases outside the gene matches: 7.

The CDR3 spells CASSYSIGGSNQPQHF. CDR3 nucleotides: TGTGCCAGCAGTTACTCGATAGGGGGTAGCAATCAGCCCCAGCATTTT. The chain links TRBV6-6 to TRBJ1-5; maybe TRBD1 (6 bases). The germline V gene has CDR1 MNHNY and CDR2 SVGAGI (reference sequence). This CDR3 contains 16 residues. V lost 0 bases to trimming and J lost 0 bases, with 9 bases between them.

This sequence joins TRBV5-1 and TRBJ1-2, with 7 bases lining up with TRBD1. This CDR3 region has 15 residues. Germline values: CDR1 SGHRS, CDR2 YFSETQ. The J segment lost 2 bases and the V segment lost 1 base, leaving 5 bases of the junction unmatched. The CDR3 nucleotides read TGCGCCAGCAGCTTGACATTGGGACAGAACTATGGCTACACCTTC. Its protein product is CASSLTLGQNYGYTF. Full variable domain (outside the CDR3, taken from reference TRBV5-1 and TRBJ1-2): KAGVTQTPRYLIKTRGQQVTLSCSPISGHRSVSWYQQTPGQGLQFLFEYFSETQRNKGNFPGRFSGRQFSNSRSEMNVSTLELGDSALYLCASSLTLGQNYGYTFGSGTRLTVV.

This clone was seen a single time. The chain is built from TRBV28 and TRBJ2-1, with 8 positions matching TRBD2. This CDR3 region has 16 residues. V shed 6 bases, J shed 6 bases, and the junction held 13 bases outside the gene matches. Germline CDR1 is MDHEN and CDR2 is SYDVKM. CDR3 in DNA: TGTGCCAGCAGCCCTCCCCCGGGCGGGGGGTTCAATGAGCAGTTCTTC. This encodes CASSPPPGGGFNEQFF.

V and J are TRBV4-1 and TRBJ2-3, with D perhaps matching TRBD2 (6 bases). V lost 1 base, J lost 6 bases, and 14 bases lay in between. Germline V gene sequence: CDR1 MGHRA, CDR2 YSYEKL. This CDR3 has 15 amino acids. CDR3 sequence (DNA): TGCGCCAGCAGCCAAGTTGCGGGGTCTATGGATACGCAGTATTTT. Translating gives CASSQVAGSMDTQYF.

The rearrangement uses TRBV25-1 and TRBJ1-5, with 8 nucleotides matching TRBD1. The germline gives CDR1 MGHDK, CDR2 SYGVNS. The J segment lost 4 bases and the V segment lost 6 bases, leaving 8 bases of the junction unmatched. The length of the CDR3 is 15 residues. This CDR3 reads CASSIPGQVNQPQHF. Here the CDR3 DNA reads TGTGCCAGCAGCATACCGGGACAGGTAAATCAGCCCCAGCATTTT.

The chain employs TRBV5-1 and TRBJ1-1; D possibly corresponds to TRBD1 (5 bases). Germline lookup yields CDR1 SGHRS and CDR2 YFSETQ. V was pared by 5 bases and J by 10 bases, with 15 bases between. This CDR3 has 12 residues. The CDR3 sequence: CASSFDRSRAFF. CDR3 in DNA: TGCGCCAGCAGTTTTGACAGAAGTAGAGCTTTCTTT.

The chain carries TRBV28 and TRBJ2-3, with TRBD2 identical over 8 bases. Germline V CDR1 and CDR2: MDHEN, SYDVKM. The length of the CDR3 is 16 residues. Unmatched junction bases numbered 10, after V lost 5 bases and J lost 3 bases. CDR3 DNA sequence: TGTGCCAGCAGTCCCGCCCGGAGCGGGGGAACAGATACGCAGTATTTT. Translation: CASSPARSGGTDTQYF.

CDR3 bases: TGTGCCAGCAGCTTAGTCGTCGGGGAGCTGTTTTTT. Amino acids: CASSLVVGELFF. This chain joins TRBV7-8 and TRBJ2-2; D gene unclear. Germline V gene lookup returns CDR1 SGHVS and CDR2 FQNEAQ. V lost 1 base and J lost 7, with 4 bases in between. CDR3 length equals 12 residues. The whole variable domain, remainder taken from reference TRBV7-8 and TRBJ2-2, is GAGVSQSPRYKVAKRGQDVALRCDPISGHVSLFWYQQALGQGPEFLTYFQNEAQLDKSGLPSDRFFAERPEGSVSTLKIQRTQQEDSAVYLCASSLVVGELFFGEGSRLTVL.